This T cell receptor beta chain comes out of a study of cytomegalovirus exposure and HLA in healthy donors. In the study overall: A subsequent analysis stated that the 120 or so validation repertoires were run on the same platform as the roughly 670 first-cohort repertoires. Broader study findings: Per published reports, the classifier diagnosed cytomegalovirus status with high specificity and sensitivity. The TCR clusters that emerged in the first cohort tended, a later analysis found, to co-occur in the roughly 130 validation repertoires.

This table comes from immunoSEQ multiplex PCR, and its TCRdb copy is limited to in-frame clones, with some not included. The sample has 170,000 or so clones; 85% are singletons. Remarks on this clone: Antigen specificity is unknown.

There are 16 residues in the CDR3. With 0 bases clipped from V and 3 bases from J, the junction kept 5 bases outside the gene matches. Germline assignment: CDR1 SGDLS and CDR2 YYNGEE. The chain carries TRBV9 and TRBJ2-3; 9 positions match TRBD2. The sample consisted of PBMCs. This TCR was sampled from a man in his late teens or twenties in good health and CMV-seropositive. The CDR3 region is CASSVGVAGATDTQYF. Written as DNA, the CDR3 is TGTGCCAGCAGCGTAGGGGTAGCGGGAGCAACAGATACGCAGTATTTT.